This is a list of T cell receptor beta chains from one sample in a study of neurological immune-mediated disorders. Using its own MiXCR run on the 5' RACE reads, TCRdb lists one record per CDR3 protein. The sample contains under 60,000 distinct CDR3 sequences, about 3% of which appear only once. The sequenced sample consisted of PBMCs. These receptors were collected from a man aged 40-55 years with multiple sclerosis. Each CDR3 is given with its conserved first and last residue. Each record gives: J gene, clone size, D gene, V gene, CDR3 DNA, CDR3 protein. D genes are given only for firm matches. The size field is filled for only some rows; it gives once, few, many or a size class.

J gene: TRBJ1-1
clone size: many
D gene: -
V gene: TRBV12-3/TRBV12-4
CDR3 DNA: TGTGCCAGCATTCCGCAACAGTTAAACACTGAAGCTTTCTTT
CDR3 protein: CASIPQQLNTEAFF

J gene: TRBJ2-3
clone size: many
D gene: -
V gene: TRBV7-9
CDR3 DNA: TGTGCCAGCAGCTACGCCGCGGATTACACAGATACGCAGTATTTT
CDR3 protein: CASSYAADYTDTQYF

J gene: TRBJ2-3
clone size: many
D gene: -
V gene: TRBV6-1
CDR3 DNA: TGTGCCAGCAGTGAAGGGATGGGCACAGATACGCAGTATTTT
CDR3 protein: CASSEGMGTDTQYF

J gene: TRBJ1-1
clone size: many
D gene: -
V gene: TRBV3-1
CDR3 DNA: TGTGCCAGCAGCTGGGGGACGGGGAACACTGAAGCTTTCTTT
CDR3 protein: CASSWGTGNTEAFF

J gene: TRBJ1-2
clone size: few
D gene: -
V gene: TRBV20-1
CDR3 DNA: TGCAGTGCTAGAGTTGAGGAGGAGAGGGGCCCCCTTTCGTATGGCTACACCTTC
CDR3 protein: CSARVEEERGPLSYGYTF

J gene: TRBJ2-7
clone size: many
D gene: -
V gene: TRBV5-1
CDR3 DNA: TGCGCCAGCAGAGGGGGGACTGGATCCTACGAGCAGTACTTC
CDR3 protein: CASRGGTGSYEQYF

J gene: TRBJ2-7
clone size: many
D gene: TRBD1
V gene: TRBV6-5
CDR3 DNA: TGTGCCAGCAGTTATGGGGGGGGAGCGGACAGGGGGTCCTACGAGCAGTACTTC
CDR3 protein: CASSYGGGADRGSYEQYF

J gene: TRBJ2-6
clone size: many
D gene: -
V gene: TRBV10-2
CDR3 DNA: TGCGCCAGCAGTGATTGGGAAGGGTACTCTGGGGCCAACGTCCTGACTTTC
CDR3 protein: CASSDWEGYSGANVLTF

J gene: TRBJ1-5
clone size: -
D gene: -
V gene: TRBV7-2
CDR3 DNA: TGTGCCAGCAGCGGCGAGTTCGATCAGCCCCAGCATTTT
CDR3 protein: CASSGEFDQPQHF

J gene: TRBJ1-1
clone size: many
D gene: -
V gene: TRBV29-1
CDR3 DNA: TGCAGCGTTGAAGCGCGGTTTATGAACACTGAAGCTTTCTTT
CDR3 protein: CSVEARFMNTEAFF

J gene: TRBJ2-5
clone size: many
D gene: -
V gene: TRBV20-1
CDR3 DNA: TGCAGTGCTAGAGCGTTATCTTCCGAGCGGCCTAGGACCCAGTACTTC
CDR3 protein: CSARALSSERPRTQYF

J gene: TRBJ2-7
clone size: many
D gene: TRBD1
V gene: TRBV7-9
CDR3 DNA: TGTGCCAGCAGCTTAGCCTCCGGGACAGGTCAGGAGCAGTACTTC
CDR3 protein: CASSLASGTGQEQYF

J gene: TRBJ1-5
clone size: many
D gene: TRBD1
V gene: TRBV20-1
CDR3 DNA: TGCAGTGCCGGACAGGGGGCAAACAATCAGCCCCAGCATTTT
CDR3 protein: CSAGQGANNQPQHF

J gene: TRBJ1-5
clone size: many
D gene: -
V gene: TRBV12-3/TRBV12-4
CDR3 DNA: TGTGCCAGCAGTTTCAGGTTAGGAGGGCCCCAGCATTTT
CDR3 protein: CASSFRLGGPQHF

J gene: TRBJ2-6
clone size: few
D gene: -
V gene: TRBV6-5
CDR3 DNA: TGTGCCAGCAGTTACACCCCCGGGACAATCTCTGGGGCCAACGTCCTGACTTTC
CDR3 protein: CASSYTPGTISGANVLTF

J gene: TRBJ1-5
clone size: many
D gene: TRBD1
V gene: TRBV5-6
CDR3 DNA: TGTGCCAGCAGCAACACAGGGGGCAATCAGCCCCAGCATTTT
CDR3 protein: CASSNTGGNQPQHF

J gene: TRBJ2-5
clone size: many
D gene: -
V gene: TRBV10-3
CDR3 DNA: TGTGCCATCAGGAGGGACAATTCTCAAGAGACCCAGTACTTC
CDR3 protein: CAIRRDNSQETQYF

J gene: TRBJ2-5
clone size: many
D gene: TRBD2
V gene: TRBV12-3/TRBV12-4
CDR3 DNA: TGTGCCAGCAGTTTATTGAGCGGGGGGGCTTCGAAGACCCAGTACTTC
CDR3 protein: CASSLLSGGASKTQYF

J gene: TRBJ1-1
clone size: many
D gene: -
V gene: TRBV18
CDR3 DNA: TGTGCCAGCTCACCACCAGGTACGGGGGTTGAAGCTTTCTTT
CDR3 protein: CASSPPGTGVEAFF

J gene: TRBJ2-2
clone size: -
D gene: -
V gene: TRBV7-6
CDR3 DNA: TGTGCCAGCAGGCCTACAGGGTCGGAAACCGGGGAGCTGTTTTTT
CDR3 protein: CASRPTGSETGELFF

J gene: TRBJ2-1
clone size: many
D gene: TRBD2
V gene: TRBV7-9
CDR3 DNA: TGTGCCAGCAGCTCCGGGACTAGCGGGGGGTACAATGAGCAGTTCTTC
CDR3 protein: CASSSGTSGGYNEQFF

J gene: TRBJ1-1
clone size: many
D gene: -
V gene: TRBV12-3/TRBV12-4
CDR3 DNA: TGTGCCAGCAGTTCCCCCGGGAGGGCTGAAGCTTTCTTT
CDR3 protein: CASSSPGRAEAFF

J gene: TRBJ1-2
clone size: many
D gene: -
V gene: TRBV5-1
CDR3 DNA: TGCGCCAGCAGCCGCGACCTTTCAGGGTACTATGGCTACACCTTC
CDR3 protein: CASSRDLSGYYGYTF

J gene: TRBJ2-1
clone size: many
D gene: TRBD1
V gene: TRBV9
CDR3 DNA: TGTGCCAGCAGCGTAGTTCCGCACAGGGGGCCCTACAATGAGCAGTTCTTC
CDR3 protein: CASSVVPHRGPYNEQFF

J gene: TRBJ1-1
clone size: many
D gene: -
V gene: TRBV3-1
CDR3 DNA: TGTGCCAGCAGCCCCTTCTATGGGAACACTGAAGCTTTCTTT
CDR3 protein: CASSPFYGNTEAFF

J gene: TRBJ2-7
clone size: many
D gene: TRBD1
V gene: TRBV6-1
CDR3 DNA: TGTGCCGGTGGGGAGACAGGGTCCGGTAAGCAGTACTTC
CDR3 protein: CAGGETGSGKQYF

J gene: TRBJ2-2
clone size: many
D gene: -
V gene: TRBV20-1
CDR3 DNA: TGCAGTGCTAGGGTGAAGAGTCCGACCGGGGAGCTGTTTTTT
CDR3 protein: CSARVKSPTGELFF

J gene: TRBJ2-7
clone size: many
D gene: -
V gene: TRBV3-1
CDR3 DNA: TGTGCCAGCAGCCAAGACCGGTTCCTTTCGCCCTACGAGCAGTACTTC
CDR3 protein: CASSQDRFLSPYEQYF

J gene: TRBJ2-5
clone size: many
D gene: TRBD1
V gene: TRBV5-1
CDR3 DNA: TGCGCCAGCAGCTTGGCCGGACAGGGACAAGAGACCCAGTACTTC
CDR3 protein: CASSLAGQGQETQYF

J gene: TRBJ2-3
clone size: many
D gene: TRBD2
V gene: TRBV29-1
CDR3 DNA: TGCAGCGTTGAAAAGGGAGCGGGGGGAACAGATACGCAGTATTTT
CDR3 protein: CSVEKGAGGTDTQYF

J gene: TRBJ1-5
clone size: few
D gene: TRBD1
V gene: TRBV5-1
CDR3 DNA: TGCGCCAGCAGCTTGGAAGGGGGCGGACAGCCCCAGAATTTT
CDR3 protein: CASSLEGGGQPQNF

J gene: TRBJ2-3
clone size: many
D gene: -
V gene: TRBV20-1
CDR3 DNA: TGCAGTGCTAGTCGGAATAATGGAGATACGCAGTATTTT
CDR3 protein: CSASRNNGDTQYF

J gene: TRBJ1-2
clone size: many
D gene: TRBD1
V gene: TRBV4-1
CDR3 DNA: TGCGCCAGCAGCCCGACCGGGACAGCTTCTTCTTATGGCTACACCTTC
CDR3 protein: CASSPTGTASSYGYTF

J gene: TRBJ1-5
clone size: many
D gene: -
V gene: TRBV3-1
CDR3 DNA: TGTGCCAGCAGCCAGGGGCCGAACGGTCAGCCCCAGCATTTT
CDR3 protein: CASSQGPNGQPQHF

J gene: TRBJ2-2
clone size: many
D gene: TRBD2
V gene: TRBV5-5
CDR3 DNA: TGTGCCAGCAGCCTTGGGGGGGGAAGGTTTCCCGCGAACACCGGGGAGCTGTTTTTT
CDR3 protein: CASSLGGGRFPANTGELFF

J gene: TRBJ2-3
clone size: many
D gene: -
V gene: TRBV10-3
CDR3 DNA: TGTGCCATCAGTGAGGGCAAATGGGGCACAGATACGCAGTATTTT
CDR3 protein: CAISEGKWGTDTQYF